This entry lists 5 T cell receptor beta chains sequenced from one sample in a study of regulatory T cells in long-lasting Graves disease. The authors built TCR beta libraries using iRepertoire HTBI primers and Arm-PCR of CDR3 regions. TCRdb recomputed calls from the multiplex PCR reads with MiXCR, one row per CDR3 protein. The sample holds around 340,000 distinct CDR3 sequences; around 20% are singletons and the top ten take over 25%. The sample's time point: persistent/refractory GD, antithyroid drugs over 5 years with positive TRAb. With RNA extracted from PBMCs as input, the TCR library was made. The sequencing used peripheral blood mononuclear cells (PBMCs), collected when the disease was refractory, from a patient treated with antithyroid drugs. The receptors stem from a female donor with Graves disease.

This clonotype came up a few times. The rearrangement uses TRBV29-1 and TRBJ2-7; TRBD2 matches 9 bases. Germline V gives CDR1 SQVTM, CDR2 ANQGSEA. V gave up 6 bases and J gave up 3 bases; unmatched junction bases: 6. CDR3 length: 13 amino acids. CDR3 loop: CSVRLADFYEQYF. The CDR3 nucleotides read TGCAGCGTCCGACTAGCGGACTTCTACGAGCAGTACTTC.

This clonotype came up a few times. The chain has TRBV15 and TRBJ1-3; no clear D. Germline CDR1 LNHNV, CDR2 YYDKDF (reference sequence). The CDR3 spans 16 residues. V was trimmed by 9 bases and J by 2 bases, leaving 20 bases between them. The CDR3 region is CATRRGRTETGNTIYF. The CDR3 bases are TGTGCCACGAGACGAGGAAGGACGGAAACTGGAAACACCATATATTTT.

This clonotype came up many times. The rearrangement uses TRBV7-3 and TRBJ2-1; 11 bases are shared with TRBD2. The germline CDR1 and CDR2 sequences are SGHTA and FQGTGA. The length of the CDR3 is 16 residues. Trimming removed 5 bases from V and 2 bases from J; junction bases left unmatched: 5. CDR3 coding DNA: TGTGCCAGCAGCCCCAGACTAGCGGGGACCTACAATGAGCAGTTCTTC. This translates into CASSPRLAGTYNEQFF.

This clonotype occurred a few times. The J gene is TRBJ2-2, the V gene TRBV4-2, with TRBD2 matching 11 bases. The CDR3 totals 18 residues. Losses at the gene ends were 6 bases for V and 2 bases for J; bases not matched to a gene: 11. Per germline, CDR1 LGHNA and CDR2 YNFKEQ. The CDR3 here is CASSRGASGRINTGELFF. CDR3 bases: TGTGCCAGCAGTCGCGGGGCTAGCGGGAGGATTAACACCGGGGAGCTGTTTTTT.

The genes are TRBV11-2 and TRBJ2-2, with 7 nucleotides matching TRBD1. The CDR3 length is 15 residues. The junction had 8 bases not matched to a gene; V was cut back by 5 bases and J by 5 bases. The germline CDR1 and CDR2 sequences are SGHAT and FQNNGV. CDR3 loop: CASSNPGQLTGELFF. The CDR3 region has the DNA TGTGCCAGCAGCAATCCGGGACAGCTAACCGGGGAGCTGTTTTTT.